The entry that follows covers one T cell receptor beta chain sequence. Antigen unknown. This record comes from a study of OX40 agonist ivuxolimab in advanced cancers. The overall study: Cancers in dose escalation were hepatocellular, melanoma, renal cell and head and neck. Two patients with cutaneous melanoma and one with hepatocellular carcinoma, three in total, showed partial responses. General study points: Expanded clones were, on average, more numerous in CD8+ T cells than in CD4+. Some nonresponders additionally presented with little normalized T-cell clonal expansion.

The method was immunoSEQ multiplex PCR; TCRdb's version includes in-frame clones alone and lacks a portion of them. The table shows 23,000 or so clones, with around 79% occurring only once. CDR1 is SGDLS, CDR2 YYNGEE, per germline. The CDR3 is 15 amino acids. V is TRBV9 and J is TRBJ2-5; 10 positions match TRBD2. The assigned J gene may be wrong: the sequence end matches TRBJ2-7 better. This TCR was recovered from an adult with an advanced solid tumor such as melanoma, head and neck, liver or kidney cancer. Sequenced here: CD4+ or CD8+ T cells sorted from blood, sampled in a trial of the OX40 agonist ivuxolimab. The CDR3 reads CASSVVKTSGYEQYF. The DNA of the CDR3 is TGTGCCAGCAGCGTAGTGAAGACTAGCGGGTACGAGCAGTACTTC.